This T cell receptor (beta chain) was captured by sequencing in a study of control samples from healthy donors and cancer patients. CDR1 and CDR2 (germline): LGHDT, YNNKEL (reference sequence). The junction had 0 bases not matched to a gene; V was cut back by 6 bases and J by 0 bases. This CDR3 contains 13 residues. Generated by immunoSEQ multiplex PCR, the TCRdb table keeps only in-frame clones and is missing some. The sample consists of about 85,000 clones, less than 90% of them appearing once. The sequence was obtained from an older woman in good health. This rearrangement joins TRBV3-1 (or the pseudogene TRBV3-2) to TRBJ2-3, with 7 bases that match TRBD1. Source material: blood. The CDR3 nucleotides are TGTGCCAGCAGGGACAGGAGCACAGATACGCAGTATTTT. This codes for CASRDRSTDTQYF.